This T cell receptor beta chain was retrieved from a study of somatic mutations in cytotoxic T cells in rheumatoid arthritis. For the study at large: Among the T-cell populations stained with V beta antibodies, some were separated by flow sorting at nearly 100% purity, including V beta1+ cells whose TCRB was sequenced.

V gave up 6 bases and J gave up 8 bases, with 14 bases separating them. The CDR3 is 12 residues long. Germline-derived CDR1 and CDR2 are SGHRS and YFSETQ. Profiling relied on immunoSEQ multiplex PCR, and the TCRdb table lists in-frame clones only, not all of them. The sample contains more than 10,000 clones, 80% of which appear only once. General study points: Some patients, about an eighth of the 65, had a largest CD8+ clone that exceeded 20% of CD8+ cells. Any difference in CD8+ T-cell clonality between patients who had rheumatoid arthritis and healthy controls who were age-matched was not statistically significant. There was no knowledge of the antigen targets of the expanded CD8+ clones.

As for this clone: What it binds is unknown.

Sequenced sample: CD8+ T cells sorted from blood. This clonotype was sampled from an adult with rheumatoid arthritis. The gene calls are TRBV5-1 and TRBJ1-2; weak D call: TRBD1 (5 bases). The CDR3 DNA reads as TGCGCCAGCACCCCTGGGGCCGGGGGCTACACCTTC. Protein sequence: CASTPGAGGYTF.